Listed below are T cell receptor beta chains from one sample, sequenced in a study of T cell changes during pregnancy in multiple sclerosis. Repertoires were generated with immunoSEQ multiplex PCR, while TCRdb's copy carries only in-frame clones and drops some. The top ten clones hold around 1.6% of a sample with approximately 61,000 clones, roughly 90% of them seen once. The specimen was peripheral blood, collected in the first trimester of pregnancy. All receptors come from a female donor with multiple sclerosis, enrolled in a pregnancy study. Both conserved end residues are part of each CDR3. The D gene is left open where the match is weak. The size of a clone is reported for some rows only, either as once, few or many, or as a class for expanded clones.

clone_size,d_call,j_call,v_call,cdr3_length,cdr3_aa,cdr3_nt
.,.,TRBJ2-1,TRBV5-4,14,CASSPWTGRDEQFF,TGTGCCAGCAGCCCCTGGACAGGGAGGGATGAGCAGTTCTTC
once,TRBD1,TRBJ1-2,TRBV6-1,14,CASSDGQGVYGYTF,TGTGCCAGCAGTGATGGACAGGGGGTCTATGGCTACACCTTC
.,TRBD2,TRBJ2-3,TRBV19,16,CASSIGAGGSADTQYF,TGTGCCAGTAGTATAGGAGCGGGAGGCAGTGCCGATACGCAGTATTTT
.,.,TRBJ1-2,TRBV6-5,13,CASSYREAYGYTF,TGTGCCAGCAGCTACAGGGAGGCCTATGGCTACACCTTC
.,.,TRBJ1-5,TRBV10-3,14,CAISEGGVDQPQHF,TGTGCCATCAGTGAGGGGGGCGTGGATCAGCCCCAGCATTTT
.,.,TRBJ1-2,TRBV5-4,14,CASRPAGLNYGYTF,TGTGCCAGCAGACCCGCAGGGCTGAACTATGGCTACACCTTC
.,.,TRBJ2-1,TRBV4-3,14,CASSQGGGSDEQFF,TGCGCCAGCAGCCAGGGGGGCGGGAGTGATGAGCAGTTCTTC
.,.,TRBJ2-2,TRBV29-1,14,CSVPPSTGTGELFF,TGCAGCGTTCCACCCAGTACGGGGACCGGGGAGCTGTTTTTT
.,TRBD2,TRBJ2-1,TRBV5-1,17,CASSLAFLAGDHNEQFF,TGCGCCAGCAGCTTGGCCTTCCTAGCGGGAGACCACAATGAGCAGTTCTTC
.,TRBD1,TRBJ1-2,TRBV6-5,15,CASSPGTGKEHGYTF,TGTGCCAGCAGTCCCGGGACAGGGAAGGAGCATGGCTACACCTTC
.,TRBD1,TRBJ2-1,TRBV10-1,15,CASSSGQGDGNEQFF,TGCGCCAGCAGTTCTGGACAGGGGGATGGCAATGAGCAGTTCTTC
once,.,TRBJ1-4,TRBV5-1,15,CASALRAVTNEKLFF,TGCGCCAGCGCCCTGCGGGCGGTAACTAATGAAAAACTGTTTTTT
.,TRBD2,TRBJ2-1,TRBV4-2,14,CASWGGVAYNEQFF,TGTGCCAGCTGGGGGGGAGTCGCCTACAATGAGCAGTTCTTC
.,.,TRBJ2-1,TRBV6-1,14,CASSVQGSYNEQFF,TGTGCCAGCAGTGTGCAGGGCTCCTACAATGAGCAGTTCTTC
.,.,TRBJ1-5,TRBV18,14,CASSPSQGGQPQHF,TGTGCCAGCTCACCTTCGCAGGGCGGTCAGCCCCAGCATTTT
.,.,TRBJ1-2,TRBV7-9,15,CASSLESPTGEGYTF,TGTGCCAGCAGCTTAGAATCCCCGACAGGTGAGGGCTACACCTTC
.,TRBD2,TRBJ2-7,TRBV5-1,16,CASSSMTSGMTYEQYF,TGCGCCAGCAGCTCTATGACTAGCGGCATGACCTACGAGCAGTACTTC
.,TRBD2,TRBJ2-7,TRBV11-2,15,CASSLGTSGSHEQYF,TGTGCCAGCAGCTTAGGGACTAGCGGGAGCCACGAGCAGTACTTC
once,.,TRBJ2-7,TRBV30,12,CAGGGSAYEQYF,TGTGCCGGCGGCGGGTCGGCCTACGAGCAGTACTTC
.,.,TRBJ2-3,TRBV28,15,CASGGRSATRDTQYF,TGTGCCAGCGGGGGCCGGAGCGCGACAAGAGATACGCAGTATTTT
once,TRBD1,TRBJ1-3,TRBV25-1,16,CASSAGQGSSGNTIYF,TGTGCCAGCAGTGCCGGACAGGGCAGCTCTGGAAACACCATATATTTT
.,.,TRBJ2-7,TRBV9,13,CASSVGGPYEQYF,TGTGCCAGCAGCGTAGGCGGCCCCTACGAGCAGTACTTC
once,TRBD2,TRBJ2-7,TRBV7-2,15,CASSLLAGGSYEQYF,TGTGCCAGCAGCTTACTCGCGGGAGGTTCCTACGAGCAGTACTTC
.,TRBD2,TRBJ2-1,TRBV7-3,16,CASSLEREFRNNEQFF,TGTGCCAGCAGCTTGGAGCGGGAGTTCAGGAACAATGAGCAGTTCTTC
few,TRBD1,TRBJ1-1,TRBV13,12,CASSFTGAEAFF,TGTGCCAGCAGCTTTACAGGGGCTGAAGCTTTCTTT
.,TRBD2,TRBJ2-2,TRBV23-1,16,CASSPAGTSGNGELFF,TGCGCCAGCAGTCCCGCCGGGACTAGCGGGAACGGGGAGCTGTTTTTT
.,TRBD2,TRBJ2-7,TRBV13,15,CASSARWTRNDEQYF,TGTGCCAGCAGCGCTCGCTGGACTAGGAACGACGAGCAGTACTTC
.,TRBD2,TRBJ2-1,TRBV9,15,CASSVLRGAYNEQFF,TGTGCCAGCAGCGTTCTGCGGGGGGCCTACAATGAGCAGTTCTTC
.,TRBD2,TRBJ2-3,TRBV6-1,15,CASRQLAGHTDTQYF,TGTGCCAGCAGACAACTAGCGGGGCACACAGATACGCAGTATTTT
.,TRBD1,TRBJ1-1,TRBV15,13,CATSRTGDTEAFF,TGTGCCACCAGCCGGACAGGGGACACTGAAGCTTTCTTT
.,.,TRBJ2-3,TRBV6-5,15,CASSPSTDSTDTQYF,TGTGCCAGCAGCCCTTCTACCGACTCCACAGATACGCAGTATTTT
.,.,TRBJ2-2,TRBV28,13,CASSSRNTGELFF,TGTGCCAGCAGTTCCCGGAACACCGGGGAGCTGTTTTTT
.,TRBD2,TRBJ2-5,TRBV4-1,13,CASSLGLVGTQYF,TGCGCCAGCAGCCTAGGACTAGTCGGGACCCAGTACTTC
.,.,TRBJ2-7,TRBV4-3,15,CASSQVHSSSYEQYF,TGCGCCAGCAGCCAAGTTCATTCCAGCTCCTACGAGCAGTACTTC
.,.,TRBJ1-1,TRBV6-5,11,CASQVNTEAFF,TGTGCCAGCCAGGTAAACACTGAAGCTTTCTTT
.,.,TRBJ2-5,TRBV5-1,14,CASSLWPHQETQYF,TGCGCCAGCAGCTTATGGCCGCACCAAGAGACCCAGTACTTC
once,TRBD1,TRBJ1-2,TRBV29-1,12,CSDLTGDYGYTF,TGCAGCGACCTGACAGGGGACTATGGCTACACCTTC
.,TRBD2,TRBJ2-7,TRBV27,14,CASSFWGGVLEQYF,TGTGCCAGCAGTTTTTGGGGGGGGGTCCTCGAGCAGTACTTC
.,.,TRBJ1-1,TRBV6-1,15,CASSLHPGENTEAFF,TGTGCCAGCAGTCTGCATCCGGGAGAGAACACTGAAGCTTTCTTT
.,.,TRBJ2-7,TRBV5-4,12,CASSLGRAEQYF,TGTGCCAGCAGCTTGGGGAGGGCCGAGCAGTACTTC
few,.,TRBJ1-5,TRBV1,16,CTSSQAPGKGNQPQHF,TGCACCAGCAGCCAAGCCCCAGGGAAGGGCAATCAGCCCCAGCATTTT
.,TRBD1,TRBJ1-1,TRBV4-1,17,CASSQDSGTGVRTEAFF,TGCGCCAGCAGCCAAGATTCGGGAACAGGGGTCCGCACTGAAGCTTTCTTT
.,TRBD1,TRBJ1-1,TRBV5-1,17,CASSFLPPTGENTEAFF,TGCGCCAGCAGCTTTCTCCCCCCGACAGGGGAGAACACTGAAGCTTTCTTT
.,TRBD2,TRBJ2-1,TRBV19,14,CASRVSGSINEQFF,TGTGCCAGTAGAGTTAGCGGGAGTATCAATGAGCAGTTCTTC
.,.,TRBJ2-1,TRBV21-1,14,CASSFSGGGNEQFF,TGTGCCAGCAGCTTTAGCGGGGGTGGCAATGAGCAGTTCTTC
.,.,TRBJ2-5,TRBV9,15,CASSVAGMVQETQYF,TGTGCCAGCAGCGTAGCCGGGATGGTGCAGGAGACCCAGTACTTC
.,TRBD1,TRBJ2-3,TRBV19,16,CASSSTGTAFTDTQYF,TGTGCCAGTAGTAGTACCGGGACAGCCTTCACAGATACGCAGTATTTT
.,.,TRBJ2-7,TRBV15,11,CATSGATRKLF,TGTGCCACCAGCGGAGCAACTAGGAAACTCTTC
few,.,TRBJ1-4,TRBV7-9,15,CASSPQGQTNEKLFF,TGTGCCAGCAGCCCACAGGGACAAACGAATGAAAAACTGTTTTTT